Below are 23 T cell receptor beta chains sequenced from a single sample in a study of cytomegalovirus exposure and HLA in healthy donors. PCR used 60 Vbeta primers and 13 Jbeta primers. Produced via immunoSEQ multiplex PCR; TCRdb's table is partial and in-frame only. The sample has 150,000 to 200,000 clones, around 88% seen once. Material: PBMCs. All receptors derive from a woman in her twenties or thirties in good health and CMV-seronegative.

V usage is TRBV23-1 and J usage is TRBJ1-4, with 7 bases that match TRBD1. TRBV23-1 carries the ORF label, with uncertain function. The CDR3 covers 14 residues. J gave up 8 bases and V 3 bases, and 6 bases lay outside the gene matches. This CDR3 is CASSHRDSWEKLFF. CDR3 coding DNA: TGCGCCAGCAGTCACCGGGACAGTTGGGAAAAACTGTTTTTT.

As concerns this clone: The same CDR3 arises from other DNA sequences in this sample as well. The chain joins TRBV5-1 to TRBJ2-5; a weak D match, TRBD1 (6 bases). In germline, CDR1 is SGHRS, CDR2 YFSETQ. Trimming stripped 4 bases from V and 4 bases from J, with 11 bases between. The CDR3 totals 13 residues. CDR3 amino acids: CASSLTGPETQYF. CDR3 nucleotide sequence: TGCGCCAGCAGCCTCACAGGGCCAGAGACCCAGTACTTC.

This sequence joins TRBV4-1 and TRBJ1-1; 7 bases are shared with TRBD1. J gave up 3 bases and V 1 base, and 5 bases lay outside the gene matches. This CDR3 spans 15 amino acids. The V gene's germline CDR1 is MGHRA and CDR2 YSYEKL. The CDR3 nucleotides read TGCGCCAGCAGCCAAGCCGGGACAGCATACACTGAAGCTTTCTTT. As protein: CASSQAGTAYTEAFF.

The gene calls are TRBV27 and TRBJ2-5; tentatively, D is TRBD2 (5 bases). The DNA end lines up better with TRBJ2-7; the J call may be wrong. The CDR3 sequence is 15 residues long. Germline V gives CDR1 MNHEY, CDR2 SMNVEV (reference sequence). As DNA, the CDR3 is TGTGCCAGCAGTTTAAGGTGGGAGATAATCTACGAGCAGTACTTC. It codes for CASSLRWEIIYEQYF.

The chain recombines TRBV7-3 with TRBJ2-2; D perhaps matches TRBD2 (5 bases). V lost 1 base and J lost 6, with 12 bases in between. The CDR3 runs 15 residues. Germline CDR1 SGHTA, CDR2 FQGTGA. CDR3 protein: CASSLRGVGPGELFF. The CDR3 DNA sequence: TGTGCCAGCAGCTTAAGGGGAGTCGGGCCCGGGGAGCTGTTTTTT.

The chain is built from TRBV27 and TRBJ2-7; 7 bases agree with TRBD1. Germline assignment: CDR1 MNHEY and CDR2 SMNVEV (reference sequence). V shed 3 bases, J shed 13 bases, and the junction held 24 bases outside the gene matches. The CDR3 length is 17 residues. The CDR3 here is CASSLFRTRQGAFAQYF. In DNA, the CDR3 is TGTGCCAGCAGTTTGTTCAGAACCAGACAGGGTGCCTTCGCACAATACTTC.

The gene calls are TRBV6-5 and TRBJ2-3; D uncertain. This CDR3 region has 14 residues. Germline CDR1 and CDR2: MNHEY and SVGAGI. Trimming left V 2 bases short and J 0 bases short, with 6 bases between. The CDR3 loop reads CASSYAASTDTQYF. The DNA for the CDR3 is TGTGCCAGCAGTTACGCGGCCAGCACAGATACGCAGTATTTT.

V and J are TRBV7-2 and TRBJ1-1; D is undetermined. CDR1 and CDR2 from the germline V gene are SGHTA and FQGNSA. V was pared by 6 bases and J by 1 base, with 15 bases between. The CDR3 sequence is 15 residues long. CDR3 loop: CASRIGPQRNTEAFF. CDR3 nucleotides: TGTGCCAGCAGGATTGGGCCTCAGAGGAACACTGAAGCTTTCTTT. The whole variable domain, remainder taken from reference TRBV7-2 and TRBJ1-1, is GAGVSQSPSNKVTEKGKDVELRCDPISGHTALYWYRQSLGQGLEFLIYFQGNSAPDKSGLPSDRFSAERTGGSVSTLTIQRTQQEDSAVYLCASRIGPQRNTEAFFGQGTRLTVV.

The chain couples TRBV10-3 to TRBJ1-6, with 7 bases aligning to TRBD1. The CDR3 is made up of 16 amino acids. The ends lost 3 bases at V and 7 bases at J; junction bases unmatched: 9. Germline loops: CDR1 ENHRY, CDR2 SYGVKD. CDR3 bases: TGTGCCATCAGTGACCCCTGGCGACAGGGAAATTCACCCCTCCACTTT. Protein: CAISDPWRQGNSPLHF.

The chain carries TRBV11-3 and TRBJ2-3, with a tentative D call TRBD1 (6 bases). Germline lookup yields CDR1 SGHNT and CDR2 YENEEA. There are 16 residues in the CDR3. V was clipped by 8 bases and J by 2 bases, with 20 bases between them. The CDR3 DNA reads TGTGCCAGCTTCAGGCTCCGGGACACTTCCACAGATACGCAGTATTTT. This codes for CASFRLRDTSTDTQYF.

V usage is TRBV4-1 and J usage is TRBJ2-7, with 9 bases fitting TRBD2. The CDR3 sequence is 18 residues long. Germline V CDR1 and CDR2: MGHRA, YSYEKL. V lost 0 bases to trimming and J lost 4 bases; unmatched junction nucleotides: 13. In nucleotides, the CDR3 is TGCGCCAGCAGCCAAGATGGCAGAAGGGCGGGAGGGCCGTACGAGCAGTACTTC. Amino acids: CASSQDGRRAGGPYEQYF.

The genes are TRBV7-2 and TRBJ2-5, with D possibly being TRBD2 (6 bases). The V gene lost 2 bases and the J gene lost 5 bases, with 18 bases spanning the gap. The CDR3 loop spans 16 amino acids. Germline CDR1 and CDR2: SGHTA and FQGNSA. The CDR3 nucleotides read TGTGCCAGCAGCTTATCCGCAGGACTATCCAGGGAGACCCAGTACTTC. Its translation: CASSLSAGLSRETQYF.

Written as DNA, the CDR3 is TGTGCCAGCCACGCAGGTACAAGCTATGGCTACACCTTC. The encoded protein is CASHAGTSYGYTF. The chain is built from TRBV6-6 and TRBJ1-2; unclear D gene. V lost 8 bases and J lost 4, with 14 bases in between. The CDR3 runs to 13 residues. Germline CDR1 is MNHNY and CDR2 is SVGAGI (reference sequence).

V gene TRBV5-4 combines with J gene TRBJ1-6; 8 nucleotides align to TRBD1. The CDR3 is 14 residues long. Losses at the gene ends were 5 bases for V and 6 bases for J; bases not matched to a gene: 4. In germline, CDR1 is SGHNT, CDR2 YYREEE (reference sequence). CDR3 sequence reads: CASSPTGGNSPLHF. The CDR3 DNA reads TGTGCCAGCAGTCCTACAGGGGGTAATTCACCCCTCCACTTT.

The V gene is TRBV21-1, the J gene TRBJ2-3; the table's D call, TRBD2, has no DNA check behind it. TRBV21-1 is noted as a pseudogene. This CDR3 comprises 16 residues. This chain's CDR3 is CASSKRGGSLMDTQYF. The CDR3 DNA is TGTGCCAGCAGCAAAAGGGGGGGTAGTTTAATGGATACGCAGTATTTT.

The rearrangement joins TRBV5-1 to TRBJ2-3; D is perhaps TRBD1 (6 bases). From germline, CDR1 is SGHRS and CDR2 YFSETQ. V lost 8 bases and J 3 bases, leaving 13 bases between the germline ends. This CDR3 is built from 13 residues. In nucleotides, the CDR3 is TGCGCCAGTCACAGGGTAGGGACAGATACGCAGTATTTT. As protein: CASHRVGTDTQYF.

This chain uses TRBV27 with TRBJ2-7, with 10 bases lining up with TRBD1. The CDR3 extends over 14 amino acids. Germline V CDR1 and CDR2: MNHEY, SMNVEV (reference sequence). Trimming took 6 bases from V and 5 from J; bases not matched to a gene: 7. CDR3 region: CASRKDRGSNEQYF. The CDR3 DNA sequence: TGTGCCAGCAGAAAGGACAGGGGGAGCAACGAGCAGTACTTC.

The chain couples TRBV5-1 to TRBJ2-7; 10 bases align to TRBD1. The CDR3 runs 16 residues. Germline values: CDR1 SGHRS, CDR2 YFSETQ. The V segment lost 3 bases and the J segment 7 bases; nucleotides outside the gene matches: 13. CDR3 nucleotides: TGCGCCAGCAGCTCCCCTTCGGGACAGGGGATGCGGGAGCAGTACTTC. Residues: CASSSPSGQGMREQYF.

The J gene is TRBJ2-1, the V gene TRBV5-8, with D maybe TRBD2 (5 bases). The CDR3 is 13 residues long. Germline CDR1 is SGHTS and CDR2 is YDEGEE. V lost 4 bases and J lost 10, with 15 bases in between. The CDR3 sequence: CASSRRGPGEQFF. The CDR3, as DNA: TGTGCCAGCAGCAGAAGAGGGCCCGGAGAGCAGTTCTTC.

The chain recombines TRBV5-1 with TRBJ2-7; 10 bases are a match to TRBD2. Germline CDR1 and CDR2: SGHRS and YFSETQ. The CDR3 has 15 amino acids. With 4 bases clipped from V and 7 bases from J, the junction kept 11 bases outside the gene matches. CDR3 DNA: TGCGCCAGCAGCCCAAGACTAGCGGGCGGGTTGGAGCAGTACTTC. Its protein is CASSPRLAGGLEQYF.

V and J are TRBV6-6 and TRBJ1-3, with 12 nucleotides matching TRBD1. The CDR3 contains 15 residues. From germline, CDR1 is MNHNY and CDR2 SVGAGI (reference sequence). The ends lost 6 bases at V and 9 bases at J; junction bases unmatched: 9. This chain's CDR3 is CASRDPGQGASTIYF. In DNA, the CDR3 is TGTGCCAGCAGGGATCCGGGACAGGGGGCTAGCACCATATATTTT.

The CDR3 loop reads CAWSVAGTNEKLFF. CDR3 DNA sequence: TGTGCCTGGAGTGTGGCAGGGACTAATGAAAAACTGTTTTTT. The genes are TRBV30 and TRBJ1-4; D possibly corresponds to TRBD1 (5 bases). In germline, CDR1 is GTSNPN, CDR2 SVGIG (reference sequence). V was trimmed by 0 bases and J by 2 bases, leaving 7 bases between them. This CDR3 has 14 amino acids.

CDR3 nucleotides: TGTGCCAGCTCACCAGTCCCAGAGAACACTGAAGCTTTCTTT. It specifies CASSPVPENTEAFF. The rearrangement joins TRBV18 to TRBJ1-1, with unresolved D. The CDR3 totals 14 residues. Trimming took 2 bases from V and 1 from J, leaving 8 bases between them. The germline V gene encodes CDR1 KGHSH and CDR2 LQKENI.